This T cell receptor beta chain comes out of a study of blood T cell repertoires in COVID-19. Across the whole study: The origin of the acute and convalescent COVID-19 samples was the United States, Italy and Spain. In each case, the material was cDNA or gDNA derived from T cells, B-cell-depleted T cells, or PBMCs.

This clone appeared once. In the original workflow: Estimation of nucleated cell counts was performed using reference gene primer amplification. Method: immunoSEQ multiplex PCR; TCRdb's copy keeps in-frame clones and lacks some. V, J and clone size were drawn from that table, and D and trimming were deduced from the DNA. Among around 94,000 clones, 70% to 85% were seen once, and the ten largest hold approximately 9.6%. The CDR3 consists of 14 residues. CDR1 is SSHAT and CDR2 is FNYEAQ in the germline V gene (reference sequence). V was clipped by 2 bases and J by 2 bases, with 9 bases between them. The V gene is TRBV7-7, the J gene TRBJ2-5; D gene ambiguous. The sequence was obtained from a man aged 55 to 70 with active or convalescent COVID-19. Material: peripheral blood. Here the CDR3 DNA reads TGTGCCAGCAGCTTAACCAGCGCGCAAGAGACCCAGTACTTC. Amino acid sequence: CASSLTSAQETQYF.